This T cell receptor (beta chain) was sequenced in a study of blood T cell repertoires in COVID-19. Study-level background: Acute and convalescent COVID-19 samples came from the United States, Italy and Spain. PBMCs, B-cell-depleted T cells, or T cells provided the cDNA or gDNA that made up the material.

This CDR3 is built from 14 residues. Germline CDR1 MNHEY, CDR2 SVGEGT. After removal of 2 bases from V and 10 bases from J, the junction contained 6 bases not matched to a gene. Original data processing: Quantification of nucleated cells was approximated via reference gene primer amplification. TCRdb's copy holds only in-frame clones and misses some; the assay was immunoSEQ multiplex PCR. Clone size and the V and J calls come from that table; the DNA yielded D and trimming. Among roughly 65,000 clones listed, 85% were seen once. J is TRBJ2-1 and V is TRBV6-2 or TRBV6-3; 9 positions agree with TRBD2. Sequenced sample: peripheral blood. This clonotype was sampled from a woman older than 75 with active or convalescent COVID-19. The DNA for the CDR3 is TGTGCCAGCAGTTACGATCTAGCGGGGAGGGAGCAGTTCTTC. Its protein is CASSYDLAGREQFF.